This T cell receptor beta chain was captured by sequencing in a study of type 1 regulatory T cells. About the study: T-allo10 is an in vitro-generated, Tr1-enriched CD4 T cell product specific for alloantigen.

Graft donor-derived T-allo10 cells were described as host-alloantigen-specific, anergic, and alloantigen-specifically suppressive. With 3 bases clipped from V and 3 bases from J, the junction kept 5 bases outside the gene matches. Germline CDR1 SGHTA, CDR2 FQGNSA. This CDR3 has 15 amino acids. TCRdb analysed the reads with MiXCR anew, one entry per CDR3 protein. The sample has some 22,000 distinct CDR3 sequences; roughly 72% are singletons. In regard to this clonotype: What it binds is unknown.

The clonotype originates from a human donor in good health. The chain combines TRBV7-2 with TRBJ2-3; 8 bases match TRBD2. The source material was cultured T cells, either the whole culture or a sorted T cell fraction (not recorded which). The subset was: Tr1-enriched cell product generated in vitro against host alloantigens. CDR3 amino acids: CASSFPGGQTDTQYF. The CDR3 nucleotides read TGTGCCAGCAGCTTTCCGGGGGGGCAGACAGATACGCAGTATTTT.